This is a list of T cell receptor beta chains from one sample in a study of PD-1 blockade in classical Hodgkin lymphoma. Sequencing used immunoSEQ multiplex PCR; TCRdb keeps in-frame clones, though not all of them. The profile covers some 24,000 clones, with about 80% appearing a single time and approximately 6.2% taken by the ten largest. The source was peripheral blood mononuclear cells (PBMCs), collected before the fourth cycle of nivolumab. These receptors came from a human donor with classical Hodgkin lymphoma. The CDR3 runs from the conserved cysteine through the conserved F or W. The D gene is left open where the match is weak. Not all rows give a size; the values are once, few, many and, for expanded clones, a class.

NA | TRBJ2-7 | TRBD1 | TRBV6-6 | CASSGGTGGYEQYF | TGTGCCAGCAGTGGCGGGACAGGGGGCTACGAGCAGTACTTC
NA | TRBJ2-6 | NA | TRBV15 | CATSREIGGSGANVLTF | TGTGCCACCAGCAGAGAAATTGGTGGCTCTGGGGCCAACGTCCTGACTTTC
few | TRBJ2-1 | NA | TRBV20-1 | CSASSRYEQFF | TGCAGTGCTAGTAGTAGGTATGAGCAGTTCTTC
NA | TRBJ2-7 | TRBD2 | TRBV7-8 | CASSRRGLAGGPSYEQYF | TGTGCCAGCAGCAGGAGGGGACTAGCGGGAGGGCCTTCCTACGAGCAGTACTTC
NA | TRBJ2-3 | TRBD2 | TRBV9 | CASSVGGGAGSDTQYF | TGTGCCAGCAGCGTAGGGGGAGGGGCGGGATCAGATACGCAGTATTTT
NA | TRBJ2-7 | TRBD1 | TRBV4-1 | CASSQSFGTGDKEQYF | TGCGCCAGCAGCCAATCTTTCGGGACAGGGGATAAGGAGCAGTACTTC
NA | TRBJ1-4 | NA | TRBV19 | CASSITGTNEKLFF | TGTGCCAGTAGCATTACAGGGACTAATGAAAAACTGTTTTTT
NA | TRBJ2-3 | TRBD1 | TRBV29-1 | CSVEGAPGHSTDTQYF | TGCAGCGTCGAGGGGGCCCCGGGGCATAGCACAGATACGCAGTATTTT
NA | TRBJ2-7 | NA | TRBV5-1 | CASSLAVGSSYEQYF | TGCGCCAGCAGCTTGGCCGTAGGTAGCTCCTACGAGCAGTACTTC
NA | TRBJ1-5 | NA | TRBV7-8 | CASSWDTSVGRPQHF | TGTGCCAGCAGCTGGGACACCTCAGTGGGTCGGCCCCAGCATTTT